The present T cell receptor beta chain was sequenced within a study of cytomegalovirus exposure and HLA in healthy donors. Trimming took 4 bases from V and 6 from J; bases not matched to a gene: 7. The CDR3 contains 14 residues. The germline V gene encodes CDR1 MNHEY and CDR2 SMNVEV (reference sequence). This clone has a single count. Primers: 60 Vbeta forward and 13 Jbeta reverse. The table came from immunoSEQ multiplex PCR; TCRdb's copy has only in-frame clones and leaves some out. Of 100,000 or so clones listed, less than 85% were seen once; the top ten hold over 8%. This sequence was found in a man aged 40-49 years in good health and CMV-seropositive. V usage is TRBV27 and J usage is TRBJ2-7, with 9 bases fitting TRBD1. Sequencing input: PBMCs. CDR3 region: CASSWTGEASEQYF. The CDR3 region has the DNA TGTGCCAGCAGTTGGACAGGGGAAGCCTCCGAGCAGTACTTC.